The source of this TCR beta chain is a study of shared clonotypes between healthy human individuals. Study-wide background: The donors, a couple of women and a few men, were aged 18 to 49. Each donor contributed plates that comprised three CD4 naive, three CD4 memory, two CD8 naive and one CD8 memory.

On this clone itself: Different DNA sequences within this sample yield the same CDR3.

CD45RO-negative, CCR7-positively selected cells formed the naive CD8 fraction, excluding terminally differentiated effector memory CD45RA+ cells. This CDR3 spans 13 amino acids. V was trimmed by 0 bases and J by 1 base, leaving 2 bases between them. Germline CDR1 is SGDLS and CDR2 is YYNGEE. TCRdb's copy holds only in-frame clones and misses some; the assay was immunoSEQ multiplex PCR. Of some 800,000 clones listed, 85% to 95% are singletons. Sequencing was performed on naive CD8+ T cells sorted from blood. The V call is TRBV9, the J call TRBJ1-5, with no clear D. The TCR was taken from a man aged 25-45 years in good health. The CDR3 here is CASSVGSNQPQHF. The CDR3 region has the DNA TGTGCCAGCAGCGTAGGGAGCAATCAGCCCCAGCATTTT.